Each of the 18 T cell receptor beta chains below was sequenced from the same sample in a study of blood T cells in healthy people across ages. PCR was performed a second time for about 7 to 12 cycles using a sample-barcoded 5' primer and a J-beta primer mix. TCRdb used MiXCR to reprocess the 5' RACE reads, holding one entry per CDR3 protein. Of more than 700,000 distinct CDR3 sequences listed, 53% are singletons. Specimen: blood. These receptors were collected from a man older than 75 in good health.

V is TRBV29-1 and J is TRBJ2-7; 7 bases are a match to TRBD1. Germline CDR1 SQVTM, CDR2 ANQGSEA. The CDR3 loop spans 15 amino acids. V shed 0 bases and J 1 base; nucleotides not matched to a gene: 6. The CDR3 DNA sequence: TGCAGCGTTGAAGATGGGACAGCCCATTCCTACGAGCAGTACTTC. It is translated as CSVEDGTAHSYEQYF.

This clonotype has a single count. J is TRBJ2-5 and V is TRBV20-1; TRBD2 matches at 7 bases. The trim removed 6 bases at V and 2 bases at J, leaving 9 bases unmatched. The germline CDR1 and CDR2 sequences are DFQATT and SNEGSKA (reference sequence). CDR3 length: 14 residues. The CDR3 sequence: CSAGVAGVQETQYF. The DNA for the CDR3 is TGCAGTGCCGGCGTGGCGGGAGTACAAGAGACCCAGTACTTC.

This chain connects TRBV25-1 to TRBJ1-4, with D possibly matching TRBD1 (5 bases). Germline values: CDR1 MGHDK, CDR2 SYGVNS. Trimming pared 1 base from V and 5 bases from J, leaving 8 bases between. The CDR3 spans 14 residues. The CDR3 bases are TGTGCCAGCAGTGAATGGGGCGGGAATGAAAAACTGTTTTTT. Its translation: CASSEWGGNEKLFF.

The rearrangement links TRBV28 to TRBJ2-7; D is perhaps TRBD2 (6 bases). The CDR3 runs 15 residues. Between the trimmed V and J ends, which lost 5 bases and 2 bases, there was a span of 16 bases. CDR1 MDHEN and CDR2 SYDVKM come from the germline V gene. CDR3 bases: TGTGCCAGCAGTAACTGGGCGGGGCCGGCCTACGAGCAGTACTTC. Protein product: CASSNWAGPAYEQYF.

The gene calls are TRBV27 and TRBJ2-2; D possibly corresponds to TRBD1 (6 bases). V lost 0 bases to trimming and J lost 1 base, with 6 bases between them. The CDR3 totals 15 residues. Germline-derived CDR1 and CDR2 are MNHEY and SMNVEV (reference sequence). CDR3 region: CASSLSQGNTGELFF. DNA for the CDR3: TGTGCCAGCAGTTTATCACAGGGGAACACCGGGGAGCTGTTTTTT.

The count of this clonotype is one. The chain employs TRBV12-3 or TRBV12-4 and TRBJ2-5, with 10 positions matching TRBD1. J lost 4 bases, V lost 2 bases, and 4 bases had no gene match. This CDR3 contains 15 residues. The CDR3 loop is CASSLRTGGGETQYF. CDR3 nucleotide sequence: TGTGCCAGCAGTTTACGGACAGGGGGTGGAGAGACCCAGTACTTC.

This chain connects TRBV5-1 to TRBJ1-2; D not certain. Germline CDR1 SGHRS, CDR2 YFSETQ. The CDR3 loop spans 15 amino acids. The V end lost 3 bases, the J end lost 6 bases, and 18 bases lay between the germline ends. Here the CDR3 DNA reads TGCGCCAGCAGCTCGACCGCAAGTCCAGGCGATGGCTACACCTTC. Translating it yields CASSSTASPGDGYTF.

The genes are TRBV20-1 and TRBJ1-2, with D tentatively TRBD1 (5 bases). The length of the CDR3 is 14 residues. Looked up from germline, CDR1 is DFQATT and CDR2 is SNEGSKA (reference sequence). Trimming cost V 6 bases and J 2 bases, with 16 bases left between them. Here the CDR3 reads CSAREGTGNYGYTF. The DNA of the CDR3 is TGCAGTGCCCGGGAGGGGACGGGGAACTATGGCTACACCTTC.

The rearrangement uses TRBV29-1 and TRBJ2-3, with TRBD1 matching over 8 bases. Germline V gene lookup returns CDR1 SQVTM and CDR2 ANQGSEA. The V segment lost 4 bases and the J segment 14 bases; nucleotides outside the gene matches: 20. The CDR3 runs 15 residues. CDR3 in amino acids: CSVVLGQGVHRYAYF. CDR3 nucleotide sequence: TGCAGCGTTGTCCTAGGACAGGGCGTCCACAGATACGCGTATTTT.

This clonotype was counted a single time. The chain links TRBV20-1 to TRBJ2-1, with 9 bases that match TRBD2. V lost 3 bases, J lost 7 bases, and 7 bases stayed unmatched. CDR3 length: 14 residues. The germline V gene encodes CDR1 DFQATT and CDR2 SNEGSKA (reference sequence). CDR3 DNA: TGCAGTGCTAGCATGGGCGGGAGGGCGAATGAGCAGTTCTTC. Its translation is CSASMGGRANEQFF.

V usage is TRBV7-3 and J usage is TRBJ1-1; no definite D call. The length of the CDR3 is 14 residues. The ends were cut back, 6 bases at V and 7 bases at J, with 18 bases in the middle. The germline V gene has CDR1 SGHTA and CDR2 FQGTGA. CDR3 bases: TGTGCCAGCAGGTACGGGGTAAGGTTGAATGAAGCTTTCTTT. Protein: CASRYGVRLNEAFF.

CDR3 DNA: TGTGCCAGCAGCGGAACGGGAGACTCCTACAATGAGCAGTTCTTC. Encoded protein: CASSGTGDSYNEQFF. The chain has TRBV9 and TRBJ2-1; the D gene is possibly TRBD2 (6 bases). This CDR3 contains 15 residues. Trimming took 3 bases from V and 0 from J, leaving 10 bases between them. CDR1 SGDLS and CDR2 YYNGEE come from the germline V gene. Drawing the rest from reference TRBV9 and TRBJ2-1, the complete variable domain is DSGVTQTPKHLITATGQRVTLRCSPRSGDLSVYWYQQSLDQGLQFLIQYYNGEERAKGNILERFSAQQFPDLHSELNLSSLELGDSALYFCASSGTGDSYNEQFFGPGTRLTVL.

This chain connects TRBV20-1 to TRBJ2-7; D might be TRBD1 or TRBD2, each matching 5 bases. Trimming left V 5 bases short and J 4 bases short, with 15 bases between. The germline V gene has CDR1 DFQATT and CDR2 SNEGSKA (reference sequence). This CDR3 spans 13 amino acids. This CDR3 is CSAAGTRSYEQYF. In DNA form, the CDR3 reads TGCAGTGCTGCCGGGACGCGGAGTTACGAGCAGTACTTC.

The J gene is TRBJ2-4, the V gene TRBV24-1; weak D call: TRBD1 (5 bases). The CDR3 extends over 17 amino acids. V gave up 5 bases and J gave up 6 bases, with 22 bases separating them. Germline CDR1 reads KGHDR; CDR2 reads SFDVKD. The CDR3 protein is CATSAPAQGPYGNIQYF. The CDR3 DNA reads as TGTGCCACCAGTGCGCCTGCCCAGGGCCCGTATGGAAACATTCAGTACTTC.

The J gene is TRBJ2-5, the V gene TRBV12-5; D call uncertain. The CDR3 totals 15 residues. Germline CDR1 reads LGHNT; CDR2 reads FRNRAP. V lost 3 bases to trimming and J lost 4 bases, with 15 bases between them. The CDR3 coding sequence is TGTGCTAGTGGTTTTGGGCCCCCCGGGTTAGAGACCCAGTACTTC. It codes for CASGFGPPGLETQYF. The whole variable domain, filled in from reference TRBV12-5 and TRBJ2-5, reads DARVTQTPRHKVTEMGQEVTMRCQPILGHNTVFWYRQTMMQGLELLAYFRNRAPLDDSGMPKDRFSAEMPDATLATLKIQPSEPRDSAVYFCASGFGPPGLETQYFGPGTRLLVL.

This clonotype came up a few times. The chain has TRBV12-3 or TRBV12-4 and TRBJ2-7; D possibly corresponds to TRBD1 (5 bases). This CDR3 contains 13 residues. With 0 bases removed from V and 4 bases from J, the gap between germline ends came to 7 bases. The CDR3 loop reads CASSLAKGYEQYF. The CDR3 coding sequence is TGTGCCAGCAGTTTAGCGAAGGGGTACGAGCAGTACTTC.

The chain joins TRBV6-1 to TRBJ2-1; unclear D gene. The CDR3 loop spans 14 amino acids. Germline V lookup: CDR1 MNHNS, CDR2 SASEGT. V lost 1 base, J lost 7 bases, and 11 bases lay in between. This CDR3 reads CASSEGWARNEQFF. The CDR3 DNA is TGTGCCAGCAGTGAAGGGTGGGCGCGGAATGAGCAGTTCTTC.

V usage is TRBV20-1 and J usage is TRBJ2-5; 7 bases match TRBD2. This CDR3 has 15 residues. Germline CDR1 and CDR2: DFQATT and SNEGSKA (reference sequence). V lost 3 bases, J lost 0 bases, and 7 bases stayed unmatched. The CDR3 reads CSASGLAAYQETQYF. The CDR3, as DNA: TGCAGTGCTAGCGGGCTAGCGGCGTACCAAGAGACCCAGTACTTC.